What follows are 20 T cell receptor beta chains derived from one specimen sequenced in a study of T cells in Graves' hyperthyroidism and ophthalmopathy. Using RNA transcripts as the source, TCR beta CDR3 regions were amplified. Carried out on the TCR CDR3, a first-round RT-PCR used the HTBI primer set. TCRdb re-derived calls from the multiplex PCR reads in MiXCR, one entry per CDR3 protein. The sample includes 300,000 to 450,000 distinct CDR3 sequences, roughly 20% seen only once; the top ten take 35% to 45%. The sequencing sample was made of blood. The source is a man younger than 30 with Graves' ophthalmopathy.

This clonotype occurred many times. The genes are TRBV12-3 or TRBV12-4 and TRBJ1-5, with a possible D match to TRBD1 (6 bases). V was shortened by 4 bases and J by 0 bases, with 16 bases between the two germline ends. The CDR3 is 17 residues long. In DNA, the CDR3 is TGTGCCAGCAGTTCTAGGACAGCCGCTTATAGCAATCAGCCCCAGCATTTT. It yields the protein CASSSRTAAYSNQPQHF.

This clonotype was recorded many times. This chain links TRBV3-1 with TRBJ2-7, with D perhaps being TRBD1 or TRBD2 (5 bases each). The CDR3 is made up of 15 amino acids. Trimming left V 4 bases short and J 0 bases short, with 13 bases between. Per germline, CDR1 LGHDT and CDR2 YNNKEL (reference sequence). CDR3 protein: CASSRTGTVSYEQYF. The DNA of the CDR3 is TGTGCCAGCAGCCGCACCGGGACGGTCTCCTACGAGCAGTACTTC.

In its sample, this clonotype was seen a few times. This sequence joins TRBV5-1 and TRBJ1-6; 8 nucleotides agree with TRBD1. Germline V gene sequence: CDR1 SGHRS, CDR2 YFSETQ. CDR3 length: 16 residues. With V trimmed by 4 bases and J by 4 bases, 7 bases remained unmatched. CDR3 amino acids: CASSAGQEEYNSPLHF. The CDR3 DNA reads TGCGCCAGCAGCGCGGGACAGGAGGAGTATAATTCACCCCTCCACTTT.

The rearrangement uses TRBV19 and TRBJ2-7, with TRBD2 as a possible D gene (5 bases). V gave up 1 base and J gave up 2 bases, with 9 bases separating them. The CDR3 runs 14 residues. Germline V gene sequence: CDR1 LNHDA, CDR2 SQIVND (reference sequence). CDR3 sequence (DNA): TGTGCCAGTAGTATAGCTGGGGAGACCTACGAGCAGTACTTC. It yields the protein CASSIAGETYEQYF. The variable domain in full, completed from reference TRBV19 and TRBJ2-7, reads DGGITQSPKYLFRKEGQNVTLSCEQNLNHDAMYWYRQDPGQGLRLIYYSQIVNDFQKGDIAEGYSVSREKKESFPLTVTSAQKNPTAFYLCASSIAGETYEQYFGPGTRLTVT.

The chain employs TRBV7-9 and TRBJ2-5; tentatively, D is TRBD1 or TRBD2 (6 bases each). Germline V gene lookup returns CDR1 SEHNR and CDR2 FQNEAQ (reference sequence). V lost 5 bases and J 4 bases, leaving 20 bases between the germline ends. CDR3 length: 16 amino acids. CDR3 bases: TGTGCCAGCAGCCCCCTAGAGGGGGGCCTGGGAGAGACCCAGTACTTC. Protein sequence: CASSPLEGGLGETQYF.

This clonotype was counted between two and nine times. The chain links TRBV20-1 to TRBJ2-3; 8 bases are shared with TRBD2. Looked up from germline, CDR1 is DFQATT and CDR2 is SNEGSKA (reference sequence). This CDR3 comprises 15 residues. J lost 0 bases, V lost 5 bases, and 7 bases had no gene match. The CDR3 DNA is TGCAGTGCTTACCGGGGGGGGGTTAGCACAGATACGCAGTATTTT. Translation: CSAYRGGVSTDTQYF.

This clonotype showed up just a few times. This chain uses TRBV28 with TRBJ2-3, with TRBD1 as a possible D gene (5 bases). Per germline, CDR1 MDHEN and CDR2 SYDVKM. Between the trimmed V and J ends, which lost 3 bases and 3 bases, there was a span of 10 bases. The CDR3 consists of 14 residues. CDR3 amino acids: CASSLGRQTDTQYF. The CDR3 nucleotides read TGTGCCAGCAGTTTGGGGCGTCAAACAGATACGCAGTATTTT. The variable domain in full, completed from reference TRBV28 and TRBJ2-3, reads DVKVTQSSRYLVKRTGEKVFLECVQDMDHENMFWYRQDPGLGLRLIYFSYDVKMKEKGDIPEGYSVSREKKERFSLILESASTNQTSMYLCASSLGRQTDTQYFGPGTRLTVL.

This clonotype was seen only a few times. The chain links TRBV5-1 to TRBJ2-3; 10 bases fit TRBD2. Per the germline V gene, CDR1 is SGHRS and CDR2 is YFSETQ. This CDR3 has 15 amino acids. J was trimmed by 0 bases and V by 4 bases; bases with no gene match: 2. The CDR3 loop reads CASSMTSGSTDTQYF. The DNA for the CDR3 is TGCGCCAGCAGCATGACTAGCGGGAGCACAGATACGCAGTATTTT.

The sample holds many counts of this clonotype. The V gene is TRBV7-9, the J gene TRBJ1-1; D is uncertain. With 5 bases removed from V and 6 bases from J, the gap between germline ends came to 13 bases. Germline V CDR1 and CDR2: SEHNR, FQNEAQ (reference sequence). The CDR3 length is 13 residues. This chain's CDR3 is CASSITPPPEAFF. The CDR3 region has the DNA TGTGCCAGCAGCATAACACCCCCCCCTGAAGCTTTCTTT.

There are a few counts of this clonotype. The chain is built from TRBV2 and TRBJ2-7; D perhaps matches TRBD1 (5 bases). Germline V gene lookup returns CDR1 SNHLY and CDR2 FYNNEI. The V and J ends lost 6 bases and 5 bases respectively, with 8 bases between them. The CDR3 consists of 11 residues. CDR3 nucleotide sequence: TGTGCCAGCAGCCAGGGTGACGAGCAGTACTTC. This gives the protein CASSQGDEQYF.

CDR3 region: CASSPRATNTEAFF. CDR3 nucleotides: TGCGCCAGCAGCCCCCGGGCAACGAACACTGAAGCTTTCTTT. This rearrangement joins TRBV4-1 to TRBJ1-1; D remains ambiguous. Looked up from germline, CDR1 is MGHRA and CDR2 is YSYEKL. This CDR3 is built from 14 residues. Deletions cut 4 bases from V and 1 base from J, with 10 bases between.

This clonotype has just a few counts. The rearrangement uses TRBV6-1 and TRBJ1-2; 10 bases align to TRBD1. The length of the CDR3 is 14 residues. From germline, CDR1 is MNHNS and CDR2 SASEGT. Trimming removed 6 bases from V and 8 bases from J; junction bases left unmatched: 9. The CDR3 spells CASSPTGGQRGYTF. The CDR3 DNA is TGTGCCAGCAGCCCGACAGGGGGCCAGAGAGGCTACACCTTC.

This clonotype was found many times. The chain couples TRBV6-1 to TRBJ1-5; 8 bases agree with TRBD1. Germline CDR1 is MNHNS and CDR2 is SASEGT. The CDR3 sequence is 15 residues long. V trimming: 4 bases; J trimming: 5 bases; junction bases outside the gene matches: 7. In DNA form, the CDR3 reads TGTGCCAGCAGTGGCCGACAGGGGCGAGATCAGCCCCAGCATTTT. Translation: CASSGRQGRDQPQHF.

In its sample, this clonotype was seen a few times. The chain employs TRBV4-1 and TRBJ1-5; no firm D call. This CDR3 comprises 15 residues. Germline-derived CDR1 and CDR2 are MGHRA and YSYEKL. Trimming cost V 1 base and J 0 bases, with 7 bases left between them. The chain's CDR3 is CASSQVFLSNQPQHF. The CDR3 nucleotides read TGCGCCAGCAGCCAAGTTTTCCTTAGCAATCAGCCCCAGCATTTT.

The count of this clonotype is one. The junction departs from the called germline gene at one end, perhaps through a read error. The chain joins TRBV28 to TRBJ1-1; D gene uncertain. Germline values: CDR1 MDHEN, CDR2 SYDVKM. The CDR3 has 14 amino acids. DNA of the CDR3: TGTGCCAGCAGCTTACACAACAGTAACACTAAAGCTTTCTTT. Its translation: CASSLHNSNTKAFF.

In its sample, this clonotype was seen many times. The chain combines TRBV11-2 with TRBJ2-2; a weak D match, TRBD2 (5 bases). Germline V gives CDR1 SGHAT, CDR2 FQNNGV. This CDR3 is built from 14 residues. The V and J ends lost 0 bases and 4 bases respectively, with 6 bases between them. The CDR3 here is CASSLDRGTGELFF. In DNA, the CDR3 is TGTGCCAGCAGCTTAGATCGGGGCACCGGGGAGCTGTTTTTT.

The table lists this clonotype with a few counts. The chain is built from TRBV6-1 and TRBJ1-3, with D possibly matching TRBD1 (5 bases). The CDR3 extends over 14 amino acids. Germline assignment: CDR1 MNHNS and CDR2 SASEGT. V lost 7 bases to trimming and J lost 3 bases, with 13 bases between them. CDR3 sequence reads: CASTRRGDGNTIYF. CDR3 in DNA: TGTGCCAGCACCAGACGGGGGGATGGAAACACCATATATTTT.

This clonotype was seen a handful of times. This chain links TRBV7-2 with TRBJ1-4, with 7 bases identical to TRBD1. With V trimmed by 4 bases and J by 0 bases, 5 bases remained unmatched. The CDR3 is 16 amino acids. Germline CDR1 and CDR2: SGHTA and FQGNSA. As DNA, the CDR3 is TGTGCCAGCAGCTACCCAACAGGGGCAACTAATGAAAAACTGTTTTTT. Translating it yields CASSYPTGATNEKLFF.

This clonotype was picked up many times. This rearrangement joins TRBV9 to TRBJ2-7; D is possibly TRBD2 (8 bases). The CDR3 extends over 13 amino acids. Trimming left V 0 bases short and J 9 bases short, with 13 bases between. CDR1 and CDR2 (germline): SGDLS, YYNGEE. CDR3 DNA: TGTGCCAGCAGCGTAGCGGGAGGGGGCCGGCAGTACTTC. Translation: CASSVAGGGRQYF.

This chain links TRBV7-9 with TRBJ2-5; a weak D match, TRBD2 (6 bases). CDR1 SEHNR and CDR2 FQNEAQ come from the germline V gene (reference sequence). The CDR3 runs 15 residues. Between the trimmed V and J ends, which lost 5 bases and 4 bases, there was a span of 17 bases. The chain's CDR3 is CASSPDYIGGETQYF. In DNA form, the CDR3 reads TGTGCCAGCAGCCCCGACTACATCGGGGGAGAGACCCAGTACTTC.